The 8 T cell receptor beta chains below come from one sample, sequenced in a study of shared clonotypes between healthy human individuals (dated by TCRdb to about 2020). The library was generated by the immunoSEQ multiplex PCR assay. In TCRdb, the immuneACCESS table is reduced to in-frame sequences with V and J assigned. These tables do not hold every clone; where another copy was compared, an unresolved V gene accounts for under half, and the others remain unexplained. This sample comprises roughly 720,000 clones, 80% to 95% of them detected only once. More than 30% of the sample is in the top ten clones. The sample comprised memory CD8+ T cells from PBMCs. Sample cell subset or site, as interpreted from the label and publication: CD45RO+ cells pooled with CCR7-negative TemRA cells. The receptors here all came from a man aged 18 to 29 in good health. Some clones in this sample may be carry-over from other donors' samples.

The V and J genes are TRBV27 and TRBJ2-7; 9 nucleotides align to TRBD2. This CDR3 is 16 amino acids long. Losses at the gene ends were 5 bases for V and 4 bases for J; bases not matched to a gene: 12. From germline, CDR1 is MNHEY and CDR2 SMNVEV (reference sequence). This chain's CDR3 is CASSTPRTSVNYEQYF. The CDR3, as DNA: TGTGCCAGCAGTACGCCGAGGACTAGCGTCAATTACGAGCAGTACTTC.

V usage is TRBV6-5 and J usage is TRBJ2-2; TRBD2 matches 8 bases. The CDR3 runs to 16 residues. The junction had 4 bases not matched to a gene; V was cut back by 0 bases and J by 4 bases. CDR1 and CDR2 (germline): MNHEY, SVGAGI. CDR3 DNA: TGTGCCAGCAGTTACTCGTGGACTAGCAGCACCGGGGAGCTGTTTTTT. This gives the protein CASSYSWTSSTGELFF.

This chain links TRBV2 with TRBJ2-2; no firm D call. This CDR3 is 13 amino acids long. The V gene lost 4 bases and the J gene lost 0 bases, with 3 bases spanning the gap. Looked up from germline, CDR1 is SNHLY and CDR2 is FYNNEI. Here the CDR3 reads CASSGPNTGELFF. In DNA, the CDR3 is TGTGCCAGCAGTGGACCGAACACCGGGGAGCTGTTTTTT.

The CDR3 nucleotides read TGTGCCAGCAGTGCCACGACCGGGACCCTGGGGAACCAGCCCCAGCATTTT. This gives the protein CASSATTGTLGNQPQHF. V usage is TRBV28 and J usage is TRBJ1-5, with D possibly TRBD1 on 5 matching bases. The V gene lost 5 bases and the J gene lost 7 bases, with 24 bases spanning the gap. This CDR3 is built from 17 residues. Germline CDR1 and CDR2: MDHEN and SYDVKM.

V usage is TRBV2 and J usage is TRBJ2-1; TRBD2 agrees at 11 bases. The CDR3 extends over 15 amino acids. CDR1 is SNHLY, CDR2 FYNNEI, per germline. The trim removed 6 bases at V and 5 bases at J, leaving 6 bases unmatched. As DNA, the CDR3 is TGTGCCAGCAGACCACTAGCGGGAGCTGACAATGAGCAGTTCTTC. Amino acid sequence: CASRPLAGADNEQFF.

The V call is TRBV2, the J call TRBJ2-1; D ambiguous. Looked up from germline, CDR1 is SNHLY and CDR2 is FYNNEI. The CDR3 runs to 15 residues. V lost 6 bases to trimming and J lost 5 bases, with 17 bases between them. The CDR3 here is CASSLTAATNNEQFF. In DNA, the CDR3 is TGTGCCAGCAGCTTAACGGCGGCGACGAACAATGAGCAGTTCTTC.

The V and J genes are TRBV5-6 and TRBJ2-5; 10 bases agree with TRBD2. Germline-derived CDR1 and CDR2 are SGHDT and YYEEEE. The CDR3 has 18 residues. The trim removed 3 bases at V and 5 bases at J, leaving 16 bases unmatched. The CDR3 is CASSSMTGAGGLGETQYF. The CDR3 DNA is TGTGCCAGCAGCTCTATGACTGGAGCGGGAGGGCTGGGGGAGACCCAGTACTTC.

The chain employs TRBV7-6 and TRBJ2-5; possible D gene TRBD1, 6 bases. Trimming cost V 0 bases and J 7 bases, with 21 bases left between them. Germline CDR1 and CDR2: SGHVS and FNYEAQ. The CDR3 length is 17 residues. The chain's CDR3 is CASSLAAPGTMRRTQYF. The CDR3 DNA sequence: TGTGCCAGCAGCTTAGCTGCCCCCGGGACAATGAGACGGACCCAGTACTTC.